This T cell receptor (beta chain) was identified in a study of blood T cell repertoires in COVID-19. There are 15 residues in the CDR3. Germline CDR1 is SGHRS and CDR2 is YFSETQ. V dropped 4 bases and J dropped 0 bases, with 8 bases sitting between them. TCRdb's table, derived via immunoSEQ multiplex PCR, lists solely in-frame clones and lacks some. The table includes about 42,000 clones, nearly 90% detected once. The material sequenced was peripheral blood. This receptor was obtained from a man in his fifties or sixties with active COVID-19. The V call is TRBV5-1, the J call TRBJ1-6, with D possibly TRBD1 on 6 matching bases. The CDR3 DNA sequence: TGCGCCAGCAGCCGGGACATCTCCTATAATTCACCCCTCCACTTT. Residues: CASSRDISYNSPLHF. Filled out from reference TRBV5-1 and TRBJ1-6, the complete variable domain reads KAGVTQTPRYLIKTRGQQVTLSCSPISGHRSVSWYQQTPGQGLQFLFEYFSETQRNKGNFPGRFSGRQFSNSRSEMNVSTLELGDSALYLCASSRDISYNSPLHFGNGTRLTVT.